Below are 19 T cell receptor beta chains sequenced from a single sample in a study of T cell responses to AZD1222 COVID-19 vaccine. Generated by immunoSEQ multiplex PCR, the TCRdb table keeps only in-frame clones and is missing some. In the table there are roughly 120,000 clones, around 90% of which are singletons. Sequencing used peripheral blood, obtained on day 0 of AZD1222 vaccination. Receptor source: an adult in good health.

The V call is TRBV2, the J call TRBJ1-2; TRBD1 might be the D (5 bases). This CDR3 has 12 amino acids. V lost 6 bases and J 5 bases, leaving 10 bases between the germline ends. Germline assignment: CDR1 SNHLY and CDR2 FYNNEI. DNA for the CDR3: TGTGCCAGCAGGAGGGACGGATATGGCTACACCTTC. It encodes CASRRDGYGYTF.

This clone has only one observation. CDR3 loop: CASSRDIKQPQHF. The CDR3 DNA is TGTGCCAGCTCACGGGACATAAAACAGCCCCAGCATTTT. This chain connects TRBV18 to TRBJ1-5, with D possibly TRBD1 on 6 matching bases. The V gene lost 4 bases and the J gene lost 7 bases, with 11 bases spanning the gap. CDR1 is KGHSH, CDR2 LQKENI, per germline. The CDR3 length is 13 residues.

The genes are TRBV5-6 and TRBJ1-2; D is possibly TRBD1 (5 bases). Germline V gene data show CDR1 as SGHDT and CDR2 as YYEEEE. The ends were cut back, 6 bases at V and 8 bases at J, with 20 bases in the middle. This CDR3 comprises 14 residues. This CDR3 is CASTPGGDVKGYTF. The CDR3 DNA follows: TGTGCCAGCACCCCGGGGGGTGACGTTAAGGGCTACACCTTC. The variable domain in full, with the rest retrieved from reference TRBV5-6 and TRBJ1-2, is DAGVTQSPTHLIKTRGQQVTLRCSPKSGHDTVSWYQQALGQGPQFIFQYYEEEERQRGNFPDRFSGHQFPNYSSELNVNALLLGDSALYLCASTPGGDVKGYTFGSGTRLTVV.

The chain is built from TRBV15 and TRBJ2-3, with D possibly being TRBD1 or TRBD2 (7 bases each). The V end lost 4 bases, the J end lost 2 bases, and 16 bases lay between the germline ends. Germline V lookup: CDR1 LNHNV, CDR2 YYDKDF (reference sequence). This CDR3 spans 16 amino acids. The chain's CDR3 is CATSTGRGTATDTQYF. CDR3 in DNA: TGTGCCACCAGCACTGGGAGGGGGACAGCCACAGATACGCAGTATTTT.

This chain links TRBV18 with TRBJ1-1, with D perhaps matching TRBD1 (6 bases). The germline V gene has CDR1 KGHSH and CDR2 LQKENI. V dropped 4 bases and J dropped 0 bases, with 15 bases sitting between them. The length of the CDR3 is 16 residues. CDR3 protein: CASSLGGGSMNTEAFF. The CDR3 nucleotides are TGTGCCAGCTCACTAGGGGGGGGCTCCATGAACACTGAAGCTTTCTTT.

The J gene is TRBJ1-1, the V gene TRBV29-1; 7 nucleotides align to TRBD1. The CDR3 sequence is 13 residues long. Looked up from germline, CDR1 is SQVTM and CDR2 is ANQGSEA. V trimming: 5 bases; J trimming: 4 bases; junction bases outside the gene matches: 7. The CDR3 region has the DNA TGCAGCGTTCGGACAGGTATCGGCACTGAAGCTTTCTTT. Translated: CSVRTGIGTEAFF.

This rearrangement joins TRBV18 to TRBJ1-1; the D gene is possibly TRBD1 (6 bases). There are 17 residues in the CDR3. Per germline, CDR1 KGHSH and CDR2 LQKENI. The V end was cut by 2 bases, the J end by 1 base, with 17 bases between. This chain's CDR3 is CASSPNLGGGQNTEAFF. CDR3 DNA sequence: TGTGCCAGCTCACCAAACCTAGGGGGGGGACAGAACACTGAAGCTTTCTTT.

The chain uses TRBV3-1 (or the pseudogene TRBV3-2) and TRBJ2-7; 8 nucleotides match TRBD2. V was pared by 4 bases and J by 4 bases, with 3 bases of the junction left unmatched. Germline assignment: CDR1 LGHDT and CDR2 YNNKEL (reference sequence). The CDR3 is 13 residues long. CDR3 DNA sequence: TGTGCCAGCAGCCCTACTAGCGGATACGAGCAGTACTTC. This codes for CASSPTSGYEQYF.

This sequence joins TRBV19 and TRBJ1-1; 8 bases fit TRBD1. The CDR3 is made up of 15 amino acids. V shed 4 bases, J shed 1 base, and the junction held 5 bases outside the gene matches. Germline V lookup: CDR1 LNHDA, CDR2 SQIVND (reference sequence). DNA of the CDR3: TGTGCCAGTAGTAGACAGGGGAATACGAACACTGAAGCTTTCTTT. Translation: CASSRQGNTNTEAFF.

A few counts support this clone. The V call is TRBV14, the J call TRBJ1-1; D possibly corresponds to TRBD1 (6 bases). Germline CDR1 is SGHDN and CDR2 is FVKESK. Between the trimmed V and J ends, which lost 2 bases and 5 bases, there was a span of 12 bases. The CDR3 extends over 14 amino acids. The CDR3 is CASSQSVTGTEAFF. The CDR3 DNA sequence: TGTGCCAGCAGCCAATCGGTCACAGGGACTGAAGCTTTCTTT. Combining the CDR3 with reference TRBV14 and TRBJ1-1 gives the whole variable domain EAGVTQFPSHSVIEKGQTVTLRCDPISGHDNLYWYRRVMGKEIKFLLHFVKESKQDESGMPNNRFLAERTGGTYSTLKVQPAELEDSGVYFCASSQSVTGTEAFFGQGTRLTVV.

The chain is built from TRBV28 and TRBJ1-1, with D tentatively TRBD1 (6 bases). This CDR3 is built from 13 residues. The V end was cut by 3 bases, the J end by 5 bases, with 10 bases between. From germline, CDR1 is MDHEN and CDR2 SYDVKM. The CDR3 DNA is TGTGCCAGCAGTTTGAGGGGGATGACTGAAGCTTTCTTT. This sequence encodes CASSLRGMTEAFF.

The V gene is TRBV18, the J gene TRBJ1-5, with 9 bases that match TRBD1. Germline CDR1 reads KGHSH; CDR2 reads LQKENI. The CDR3 length is 16 residues. Trimming cost V 4 bases and J 5 bases; bases outside gene matches: 9. The CDR3 DNA follows: TGTGCCAGCTCACGAGAGGGAGGGACAGGGCATCAGCCCCAGCATTTT. Amino acid sequence: CASSREGGTGHQPQHF. The whole variable domain, filled in from reference TRBV18 and TRBJ1-5, reads NAGVMQNPRHLVRRRGQEARLRCSPMKGHSHVYWYRQLPEEGLKFMVYLQKENIIDESGMPKERFSAEFPKEGPSILRIQQVVRGDSAAYFCASSREGGTGHQPQHFGDGTRLSIL.

This chain links TRBV5-1 with TRBJ1-3; D uncertain. The V end lost 0 bases, the J end lost 0 bases, and 10 bases lay between the germline ends. CDR3 length: 16 amino acids. CDR1 is SGHRS, CDR2 YFSETQ, per germline. The CDR3 DNA reads as TGCGCCAGCAGCTTGGATGGTGCATACTCTGGAAACACCATATATTTT. This encodes CASSLDGAYSGNTIYF. Full variable domain (outside the CDR3, taken from reference TRBV5-1 and TRBJ1-3): KAGVTQTPRYLIKTRGQQVTLSCSPISGHRSVSWYQQTPGQGLQFLFEYFSETQRNKGNFPGRFSGRQFSNSRSEMNVSTLELGDSALYLCASSLDGAYSGNTIYFGEGSWLTVV.

The V and J genes are TRBV4-2 and TRBJ1-1, with D possibly TRBD1 on 6 matching bases. Trimming removed 2 bases from V and 6 bases from J, with 10 bases in between. Germline V CDR1 and CDR2: LGHNA, YNFKEQ. The CDR3 is 13 amino acids. The CDR3: CASSQRGRAEAFF. Written as DNA, the CDR3 is TGTGCCAGCAGCCAACGGGGGCGAGCTGAAGCTTTCTTT.

This rearrangement joins TRBV28 to TRBJ1-2; the D is unclear. CDR1 is MDHEN, CDR2 SYDVKM, per germline. The CDR3 contains 13 residues. V was cut by 3 bases and J by 4 bases, with 9 bases left in between. CDR3 nucleotides: TGTGCCAGCAGTTTTCAGACACCCTATGGCTACACCTTC. Translated, it gives CASSFQTPYGYTF.

The V gene is TRBV10-2, the J gene TRBJ2-7; 11 bases agree with TRBD1. In germline, CDR1 is WSHSY, CDR2 SAAADI. The J segment lost 2 bases and the V segment lost 6 bases, leaving 6 bases of the junction unmatched. The CDR3 contains 15 residues. The chain's CDR3 is CASSGGQGGTYEQYF. CDR3 sequence (DNA): TGCGCCAGCAGCGGGGGACAGGGGGGAACCTACGAGCAGTACTTC.

The chain combines TRBV7-9 with TRBJ1-5; D gene uncertain. This CDR3 contains 15 residues. Germline V gene data show CDR1 as SEHNR and CDR2 as FQNEAQ (reference sequence). V dropped 3 bases and J dropped 3 bases, with 12 bases sitting between them. CDR3 protein: CASSFSGPHNQPQHF. The CDR3 bases are TGTGCCAGCAGCTTCTCCGGTCCCCACAATCAGCCCCAGCATTTT.

This clone was counted once. The chain links TRBV11-2 to TRBJ1-2, with 7 bases fitting TRBD1. The V gene end was trimmed by 5 bases and the J gene end by 2 bases; junction bases not matched to a gene: 5. Germline V gene sequence: CDR1 SGHAT, CDR2 FQNNGV. The CDR3 covers 14 residues. The CDR3 coding sequence is TGTGCCAGCAGCCCCCAGGGGGGAAACTATGGCTACACCTTC. Protein sequence: CASSPQGGNYGYTF.

The chain recombines TRBV3-1 (or the pseudogene TRBV3-2) with TRBJ2-3; 9 bases are shared with TRBD2. J was trimmed by 4 bases and V by 5 bases; bases with no gene match: 13. This CDR3 contains 17 residues. CDR1 LGHDT and CDR2 YNNKEL come from the germline V gene (reference sequence). The CDR3 spells CASSFWVSGGLADTQYF. CDR3 DNA: TGTGCCAGCAGCTTCTGGGTGAGCGGGGGGTTGGCAGATACGCAGTATTTT.